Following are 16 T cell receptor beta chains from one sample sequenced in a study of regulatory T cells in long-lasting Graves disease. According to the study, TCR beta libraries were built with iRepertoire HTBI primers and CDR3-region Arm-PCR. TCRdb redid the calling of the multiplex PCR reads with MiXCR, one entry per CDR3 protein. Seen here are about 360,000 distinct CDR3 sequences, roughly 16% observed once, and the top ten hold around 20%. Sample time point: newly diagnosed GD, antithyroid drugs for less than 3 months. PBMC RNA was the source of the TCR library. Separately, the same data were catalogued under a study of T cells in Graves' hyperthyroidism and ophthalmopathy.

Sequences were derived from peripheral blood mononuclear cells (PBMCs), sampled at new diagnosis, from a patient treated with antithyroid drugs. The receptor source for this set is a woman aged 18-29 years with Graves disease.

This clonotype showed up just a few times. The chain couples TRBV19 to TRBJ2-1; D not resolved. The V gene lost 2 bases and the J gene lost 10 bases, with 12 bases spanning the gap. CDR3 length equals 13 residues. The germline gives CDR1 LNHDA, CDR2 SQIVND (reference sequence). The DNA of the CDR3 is TGTGCCAGTAGTATATCCGTACTTGTCGAGCAGTTCTTC. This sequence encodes CASSISVLVEQFF.

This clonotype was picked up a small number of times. CDR3 DNA sequence: TGTGCCAGCAGCCCAACCGGGACGGACGAGCAGTACTTC. Amino acids: CASSPTGTDEQYF. The rearrangement uses TRBV5-6 and TRBJ2-7; D could derive from TRBD1 or TRBD2 (5 bases each). Germline assignment: CDR1 SGHDT and CDR2 YYEEEE. V lost 4 bases and J 5 bases, leaving 13 bases between the germline ends. This CDR3 region has 13 residues.

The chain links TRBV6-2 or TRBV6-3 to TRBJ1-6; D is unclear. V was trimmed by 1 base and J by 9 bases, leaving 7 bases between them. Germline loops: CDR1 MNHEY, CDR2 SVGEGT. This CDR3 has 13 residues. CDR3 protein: CASSYWVSSPLHF. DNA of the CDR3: TGTGCCAGCAGTTACTGGGTTTCTTCACCCCTCCACTTT.

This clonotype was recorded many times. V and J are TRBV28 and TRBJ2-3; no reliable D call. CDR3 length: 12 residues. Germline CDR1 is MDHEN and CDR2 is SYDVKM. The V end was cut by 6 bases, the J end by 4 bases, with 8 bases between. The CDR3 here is CASSLPPDTQYF. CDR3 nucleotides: TGTGCCAGCAGCCTCCCCCCAGATACGCAGTATTTT.

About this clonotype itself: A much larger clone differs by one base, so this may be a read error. The CDR3 DNA sequence: TGTGCCAGCGGCTTCAACGAGCAGTACTTC. Its translation is CASGFNEQYF. The V and J genes are TRBV11-2 and TRBJ2-7; D unresolved. The germline CDR1 and CDR2 sequences are SGHAT and FQNNGV. The length of the CDR3 is 10 residues.

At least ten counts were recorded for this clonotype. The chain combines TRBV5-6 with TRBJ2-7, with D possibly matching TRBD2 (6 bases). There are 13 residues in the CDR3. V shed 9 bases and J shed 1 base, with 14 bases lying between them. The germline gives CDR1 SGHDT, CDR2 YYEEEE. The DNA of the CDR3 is TGTGCCATTACCCGGGGGATTTCCTACGAGCAGTACTTC. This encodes CAITRGISYEQYF. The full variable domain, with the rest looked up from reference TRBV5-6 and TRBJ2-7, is DAGVTQSPTHLIKTRGQQVTLRCSPKSGHDTVSWYQQALGQGPQFIFQYYEEEERQRGNFPDRFSGHQFPNYSSELNVNALLLGDSALYLCAITRGISYEQYFGPGTRLTVT.

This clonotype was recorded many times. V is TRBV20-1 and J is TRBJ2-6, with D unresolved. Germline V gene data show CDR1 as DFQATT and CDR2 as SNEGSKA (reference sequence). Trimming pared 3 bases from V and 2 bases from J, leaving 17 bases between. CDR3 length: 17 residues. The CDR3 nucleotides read TGCAGTGCTAGCCCCCCTTATTTTGGGGCTGGGGCCAACGTCCTGACTTTC. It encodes CSASPPYFGAGANVLTF.

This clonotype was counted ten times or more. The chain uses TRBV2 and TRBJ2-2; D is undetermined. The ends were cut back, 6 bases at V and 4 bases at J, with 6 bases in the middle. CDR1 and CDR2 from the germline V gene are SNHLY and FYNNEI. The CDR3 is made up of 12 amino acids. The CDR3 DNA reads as TGTGCCAGCAGGCAAGGCACCGGGGAGCTGTTTTTT. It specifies CASRQGTGELFF.

The chain's CDR3 is CASGAALASTDTQYF. In nucleotides, the CDR3 is TGTGCCAGCGGAGCGGCCCTAGCTAGCACAGATACGCAGTATTTT. This rearrangement joins TRBV6-1 to TRBJ2-3; TRBD2 might be the D (5 bases). The V gene's germline CDR1 is MNHNS and CDR2 SASEGT. The CDR3 extends over 15 amino acids. Trimming left V 8 bases short and J 0 bases short, with 15 bases between.

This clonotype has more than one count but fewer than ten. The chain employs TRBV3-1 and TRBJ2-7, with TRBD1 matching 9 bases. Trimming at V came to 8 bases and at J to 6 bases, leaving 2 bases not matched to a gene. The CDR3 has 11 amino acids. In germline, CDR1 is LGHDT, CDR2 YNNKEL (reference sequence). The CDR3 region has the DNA TGTGCCAGCCGGGGACAGGGCGAGCAGTACTTC. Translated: CASRGQGEQYF.

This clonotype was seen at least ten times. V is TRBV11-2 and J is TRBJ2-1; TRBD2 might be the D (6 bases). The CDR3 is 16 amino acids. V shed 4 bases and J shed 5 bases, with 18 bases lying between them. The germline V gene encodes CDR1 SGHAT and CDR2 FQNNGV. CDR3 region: CASSSIREFGNNEQFF. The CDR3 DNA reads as TGTGCCAGCAGCTCAATACGGGAGTTTGGGAACAATGAGCAGTTCTTC.

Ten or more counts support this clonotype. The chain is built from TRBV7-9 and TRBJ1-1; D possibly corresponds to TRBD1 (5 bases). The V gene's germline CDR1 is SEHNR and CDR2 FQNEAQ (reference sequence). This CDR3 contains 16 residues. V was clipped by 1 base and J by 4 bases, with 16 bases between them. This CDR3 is CASSLGQGRDGTEAFF. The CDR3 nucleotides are TGTGCCAGCAGCTTAGGGCAGGGCCGGGACGGCACTGAAGCTTTCTTT.

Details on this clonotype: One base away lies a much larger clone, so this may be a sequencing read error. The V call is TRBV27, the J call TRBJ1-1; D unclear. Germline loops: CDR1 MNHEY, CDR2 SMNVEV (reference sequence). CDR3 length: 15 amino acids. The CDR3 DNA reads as TGTGCCGGCAGTTTATCCGGGTCGGGCGGAACTGAAGCTTTCTTT. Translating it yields CAGSLSGSGGTEAFF.

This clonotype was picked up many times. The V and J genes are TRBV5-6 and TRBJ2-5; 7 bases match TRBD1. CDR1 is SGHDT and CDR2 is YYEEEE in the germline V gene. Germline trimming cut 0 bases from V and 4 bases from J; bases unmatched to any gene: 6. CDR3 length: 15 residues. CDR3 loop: CASSLGTRGLETQYF. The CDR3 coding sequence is TGTGCCAGCAGCTTGGGCACTAGGGGGCTAGAGACCCAGTACTTC.

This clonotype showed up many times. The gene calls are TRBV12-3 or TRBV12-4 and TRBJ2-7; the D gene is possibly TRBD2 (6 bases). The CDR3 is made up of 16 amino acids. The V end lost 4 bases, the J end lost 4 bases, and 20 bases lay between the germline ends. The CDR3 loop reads CASSSKPAGRNYEQYF. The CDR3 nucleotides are TGTGCCAGCAGTTCCAAACCCGCAGGGAGGAATTACGAGCAGTACTTC.

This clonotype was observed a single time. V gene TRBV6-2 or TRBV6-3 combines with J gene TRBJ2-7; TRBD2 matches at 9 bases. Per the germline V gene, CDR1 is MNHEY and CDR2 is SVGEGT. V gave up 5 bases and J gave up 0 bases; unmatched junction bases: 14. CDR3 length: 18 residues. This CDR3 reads CASSEWVASGTNSYEQYF. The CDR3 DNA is TGTGCCAGCAGTGAATGGGTGGCTAGCGGGACTAACTCCTACGAGCAGTACTTC.